A selection of T cell receptor beta chains follows, all from one sample in a study of Ad26.COV2.S vaccination and SARS-CoV-2 variants. The method was immunoSEQ multiplex PCR; TCRdb's version includes in-frame clones alone and lacks a portion of them. The profile shows some 520,000 clones, approximately 88% of them singletons. Sequences were derived from peripheral blood, sampled in a trial of Ad26.COV2.S vaccine versus placebo. Source of these receptors: a person aged 18-65 years who received the Ad26.COV2.S COVID-19 vaccine or a placebo. The CDR3 runs from the conserved cysteine through the conserved F or W. The order of the fields is D gene, clone size, J gene, V gene, CDR3 protein, CDR3 DNA. The D gene is left open where the match is weak. Size is stated for part of the rows, as once, few or many counts, or as a class when the clone is expanded.

D: NA; size: once; J: TRBJ2-1; V: TRBV27; CDR3: CASSRAGQRVEQFF; DNA: TGTGCCAGCAGTAGAGCGGGACAGCGGGTGGAGCAGTTCTTC
D: TRBD1; size: NA; J: TRBJ2-3; V: TRBV19; CDR3: CASSIGTGTRTDTQYF; DNA: TGTGCCAGTAGCATCGGGACAGGGACCCGCACAGATACGCAGTATTTT
D: NA; size: NA; J: TRBJ2-3; V: TRBV15; CDR3: CATKTGGTDTQYF; DNA: TGTGCCACAAAAACCGGGGGCACAGATACGCAGTATTTT
D: NA; size: NA; J: TRBJ2-1; V: TRBV7-3; CDR3: CASSLLRDNEQFF; DNA: TGTGCCAGCAGCTTATTGCGGGACAATGAGCAGTTCTTC
D: TRBD2; size: NA; J: TRBJ2-1; V: TRBV4-3; CDR3: CASSQLAGVRGDEQFF; DNA: TGCGCCAGCAGCCAACTAGCGGGAGTCCGGGGCGATGAGCAGTTCTTC
D: NA; size: NA; J: TRBJ2-7; V: TRBV7-2; CDR3: CASAGPNFYEQYF; DNA: TGTGCGAGCGCTGGACCGAATTTCTACGAGCAGTACTTC
D: NA; size: NA; J: TRBJ1-2; V: TRBV7-9; CDR3: CASKKMDSNYGYTF; DNA: TGTGCCAGCAAGAAGATGGACAGTAACTATGGCTACACCTTC
D: NA; size: NA; J: TRBJ1-1; V: TRBV30; CDR3: CAWSVRRNTEAFF; DNA: TGTGCCTGGAGTGTTCGCAGGAACACTGAAGCTTTCTTT
D: NA; size: NA; J: TRBJ1-6; V: TRBV7-3; CDR3: CASSFRPGPSSPLHF; DNA: TGTGCCAGCAGCTTCCGCCCAGGCCCGTCGAGCCCCCTCCACTTT
D: TRBD2; size: NA; J: TRBJ2-1; V: TRBV4-2; CDR3: CASSQEGWEGEQFF; DNA: TGTGCCAGCAGCCAAGAAGGCTGGGAGGGAGAGCAGTTCTTC
D: NA; size: NA; J: TRBJ2-7; V: TRBV10-2; CDR3: CASSEPRGEQYF; DNA: TGCGCCAGCAGTGAGCCCAGAGGGGAGCAGTACTTC
D: NA; size: NA; J: TRBJ1-6; V: TRBV18; CDR3: CASSHLGSALHF; DNA: TGTGCCAGCTCACACCTTGGTTCGGCCCTCCACTTT
D: NA; size: NA; J: TRBJ1-2; V: TRBV5-1; CDR3: CASSHGGTEYGYTF; DNA: TGCGCCAGCAGCCATGGGGGGACCGAGTATGGCTACACCTTC
D: TRBD1; size: once; J: TRBJ2-5; V: TRBV7-6; CDR3: CASSLTGTDQETQYF; DNA: TGTGCCAGCAGCTTAACCGGGACAGACCAAGAGACCCAGTACTTC
D: NA; size: NA; J: TRBJ2-6; V: TRBV29-1; CDR3: CSVGESGANVLTF; DNA: TGCAGCGTTGGAGAATCCGGGGCCAACGTCCTGACTTTC
D: TRBD2; size: NA; J: TRBJ2-6; V: TRBV6-5; CDR3: CATTGGLGANVLTF; DNA: TGTGCCACCACGGGGGGGCTTGGGGCCAACGTCCTGACTTTC
D: TRBD1; size: NA; J: TRBJ2-2; V: TRBV6-7; CDR3: CASSYAGQGNTGELFF; DNA: TGTGCCAGCAGTTACGCGGGACAGGGGAACACCGGGGAGCTGTTTTTT
D: TRBD1; size: NA; J: TRBJ1-1; V: TRBV5-4; CDR3: CASSSGQGSWMNTEAFF; DNA: TGTGCCAGCAGCTCGGGACAGGGGAGCTGGATGAACACTGAAGCTTTCTTT
D: NA; size: NA; J: TRBJ1-4; V: TRBV15; CDR3: CATSRDVGRGEKLFF; DNA: TGTGCCACCAGCAGAGATGTAGGGCGAGGTGAAAAACTGTTTTTT
D: NA; size: NA; J: TRBJ2-5; V: TRBV29-1; CDR3: CSVAPTRPQETQYF; DNA: TGCAGCGTTGCCCCTACACGTCCCCAAGAGACCCAGTACTTC
D: NA; size: few; J: TRBJ1-1; V: TRBV11-2; CDR3: CASSPGRIEAFF; DNA: TGTGCCAGCAGCCCCGGGAGAATTGAAGCTTTCTTT
D: NA; size: NA; J: TRBJ1-6; V: TRBV5-4; CDR3: CASSLAGVESPLHF; DNA: TGTGCCAGCAGCTTGGCCGGGGTGGAGTCACCCCTCCACTTT
D: NA; size: NA; J: TRBJ2-5; V: TRBV2; CDR3: CASSEGRRVETQYF; DNA: TGTGCCAGCAGTGAAGGACGGAGAGTGGAGACCCAGTACTTC
D: TRBD2; size: NA; J: TRBJ2-1; V: TRBV5-1; CDR3: CASGLAGGLDEQFF; DNA: TGCGCCAGCGGACTAGCGGGCGGGTTGGATGAGCAGTTCTTC
D: TRBD1; size: NA; J: TRBJ1-4; V: TRBV15; CDR3: CATSRGATGWTNEKLFF; DNA: TGTGCCACCAGCAGAGGCGCGACAGGGTGGACTAATGAAAAACTGTTTTTT
D: NA; size: NA; J: TRBJ1-2; V: TRBV6-6; CDR3: CASSSSGSYGYTF; DNA: TGTGCCAGCAGTAGCTCAGGGTCCTATGGCTACACCTTC
D: NA; size: NA; J: TRBJ2-7; V: TRBV4-1; CDR3: CASSQDWEASYEQYF; DNA: TGCGCCAGCAGCCAAGATTGGGAAGCCTCCTACGAGCAGTACTTC
D: NA; size: NA; J: TRBJ2-7; V: TRBV25-1; CDR3: CASSEYRGEQYF; DNA: TGTGCCAGCAGTGAATATCGGGGGGAGCAGTACTTC
D: TRBD1; size: NA; J: TRBJ1-4; V: TRBV2; CDR3: CASSGGGTGGEKLFF; DNA: TGTGCCAGCAGCGGGGGTGGGACAGGGGGTGAAAAACTGTTTTTT
D: TRBD2; size: NA; J: TRBJ2-3; V: TRBV11-2; CDR3: CASSLSGTSGITDTQYF; DNA: TGTGCCAGCAGCTTATCCGGGACTAGCGGGATCACAGATACGCAGTATTTT
D: NA; size: NA; J: TRBJ2-5; V: TRBV6-5; CDR3: CASSPGLLGRTQYF; DNA: TGTGCCAGCAGTCCCGGACTCTTGGGGAGGACCCAGTACTTC
D: NA; size: once; J: TRBJ2-3; V: TRBV27; CDR3: CASTEAGLGADTQYF; DNA: TGTGCCAGCACCGAGGCAGGGCTCGGGGCAGATACGCAGTATTTT
D: NA; size: NA; J: TRBJ2-1; V: TRBV19; CDR3: CASSIEAQSRGNEQFF; DNA: TGTGCCAGTAGTATTGAGGCACAGTCTAGGGGCAATGAGCAGTTCTTC
D: NA; size: NA; J: TRBJ1-5; V: TRBV30; CDR3: CAWMMRGRGDNQPQHF; DNA: TGTGCCTGGATGATGAGGGGCCGTGGGGATAATCAGCCCCAGCATTTT
D: TRBD2; size: NA; J: TRBJ2-1; V: TRBV7-2; CDR3: CASRLTSGDRNEQFF; DNA: TGTGCCAGCCGGCTCACTAGCGGGGATCGGAATGAGCAGTTCTTC
D: NA; size: NA; J: TRBJ2-1; V: TRBV19; CDR3: CASSGGFLEQFF; DNA: TGTGCCAGTAGTGGGGGATTTCTTGAGCAGTTCTTC
D: TRBD1; size: NA; J: TRBJ2-7; V: TRBV3-1/TRBV3-2; CDR3: CASNPSGQWYEQYF; DNA: TGTGCCAGCAACCCATCGGGACAGTGGTACGAGCAGTACTTC
D: NA; size: NA; J: TRBJ1-3; V: TRBV30; CDR3: CAWSVGGARNTIYF; DNA: TGTGCCTGGAGTGTCGGGGGGGCTAGAAACACCATATATTTT
D: TRBD1; size: NA; J: TRBJ2-1; V: TRBV5-4; CDR3: CASSGQGAIEQFF; DNA: TGTGCCAGCAGCGGACAGGGGGCGATTGAGCAGTTCTTC
D: NA; size: once; J: TRBJ2-3; V: TRBV14; CDR3: CASSPAGGIADTQYF; DNA: TGTGCCAGCAGCCCAGCGGGCGGGATTGCAGATACGCAGTATTTT